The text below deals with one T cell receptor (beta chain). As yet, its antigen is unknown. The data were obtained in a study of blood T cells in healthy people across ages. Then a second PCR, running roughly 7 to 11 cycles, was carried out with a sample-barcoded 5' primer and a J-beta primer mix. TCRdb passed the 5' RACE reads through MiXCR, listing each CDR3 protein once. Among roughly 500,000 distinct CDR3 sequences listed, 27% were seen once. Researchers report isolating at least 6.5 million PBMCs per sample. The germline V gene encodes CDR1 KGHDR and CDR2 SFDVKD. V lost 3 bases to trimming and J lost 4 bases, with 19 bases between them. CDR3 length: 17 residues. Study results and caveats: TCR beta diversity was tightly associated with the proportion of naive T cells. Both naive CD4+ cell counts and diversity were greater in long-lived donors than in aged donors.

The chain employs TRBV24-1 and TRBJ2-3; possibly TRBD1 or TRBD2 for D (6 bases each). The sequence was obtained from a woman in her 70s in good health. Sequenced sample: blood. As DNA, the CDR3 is TGTGCCACCAGTGATCCGGGGGACACCGAGGGTCCAGATACGCAGTATTTT. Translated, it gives CATSDPGDTEGPDTQYF.